This T cell receptor (beta chain) originates from a study of T-cell memory formation after mild COVID-19. Overall study: TCR clusters were mostly confined to one donor each.

As to this clonotype: Its antigen is unknown.

Germline loops: CDR1 SEHNR, CDR2 FQNEAQ (reference sequence). V was clipped by 4 bases and J by 3 bases; unmatched bases: 4. The length of the CDR3 is 14 residues. In TCRdb, the 5' RACE reads were re-called with MiXCR into one record per CDR3 protein. Of roughly 130,000 distinct CDR3 sequences listed, about a sixth are singletons. Study-wide findings and caveats: Later expanders leaned toward CD4+, whereas clones contracting from day 15 to 85 were balanced CD4/CD8. Cross-reactive memory apparently joined, as some responding clones appeared in pre-infection memory.

This receptor was identified in an adult woman who had mild COVID-19 (a few samples of this study predate the infection). Cell type and time point are not known. This chain links TRBV7-9 with TRBJ2-3; 7 nucleotides align to TRBD1. Sequenced input: PBMCs or a T cell subset sorted from them (not recorded which). The chain's CDR3 is CASSSPTGTDTQYF. In DNA form, the CDR3 reads TGTGCCAGCAGCTCTCCGACAGGGACAGATACGCAGTATTTT. Using reference TRBV7-9 and TRBJ2-3 for the parts outside the CDR3, the full variable domain is DTGVSQNPRHKITKRGQNVTFRCDPISEHNRLYWYRQTLGQGPEFLTYFQNEAQLEKSRLLSDRFSAERPKGSFSTLEIQRTEQGDSAMYLCASSSPTGTDTQYFGPGTRLTVL.